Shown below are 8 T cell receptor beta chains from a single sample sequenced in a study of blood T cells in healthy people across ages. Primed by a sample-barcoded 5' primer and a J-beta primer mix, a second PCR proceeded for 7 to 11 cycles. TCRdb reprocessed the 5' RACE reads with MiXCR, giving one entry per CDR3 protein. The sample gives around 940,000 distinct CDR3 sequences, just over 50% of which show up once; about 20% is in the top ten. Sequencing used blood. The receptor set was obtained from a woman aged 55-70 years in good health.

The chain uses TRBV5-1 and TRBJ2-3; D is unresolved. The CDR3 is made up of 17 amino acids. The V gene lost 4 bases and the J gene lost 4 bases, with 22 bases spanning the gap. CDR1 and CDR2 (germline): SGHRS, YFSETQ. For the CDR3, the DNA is TGCGCCAGCAGCGTGAGCCACAGACCCCAACCGCCAGATACGCAGTATTTT. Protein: CASSVSHRPQPPDTQYF.

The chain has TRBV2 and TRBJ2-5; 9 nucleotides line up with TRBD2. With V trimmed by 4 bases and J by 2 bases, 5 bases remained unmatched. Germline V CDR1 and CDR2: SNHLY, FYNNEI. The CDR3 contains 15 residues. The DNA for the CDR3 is TGTGCCAGCAGTGGGGTTAGCGGGAGTCAAGAGACCCAGTACTTC. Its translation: CASSGVSGSQETQYF.

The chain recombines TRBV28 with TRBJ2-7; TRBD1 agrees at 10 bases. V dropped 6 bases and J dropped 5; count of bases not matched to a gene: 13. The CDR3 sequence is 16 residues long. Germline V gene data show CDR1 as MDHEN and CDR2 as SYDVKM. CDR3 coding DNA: TGTGCCAGCAGCCCAAGGGTTAGGGACAGGGGCCACGAGCAGTACTTC. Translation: CASSPRVRDRGHEQYF.

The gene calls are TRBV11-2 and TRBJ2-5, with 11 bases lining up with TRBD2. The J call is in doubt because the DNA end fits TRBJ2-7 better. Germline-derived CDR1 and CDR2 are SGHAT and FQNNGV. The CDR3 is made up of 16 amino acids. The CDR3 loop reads CASSPLTSGSHYEQYF. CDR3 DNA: TGTGCCAGCAGCCCACTCACTAGCGGGAGTCACTACGAGCAGTACTTC.

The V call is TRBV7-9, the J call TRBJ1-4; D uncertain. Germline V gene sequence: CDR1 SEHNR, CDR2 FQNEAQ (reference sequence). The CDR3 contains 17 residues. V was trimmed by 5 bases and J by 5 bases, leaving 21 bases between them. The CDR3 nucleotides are TGTGCCAGCAGCCCACTGGCCAGCGGAACGAGAAATGAAAAACTGTTTTTT. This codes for CASSPLASGTRNEKLFF.

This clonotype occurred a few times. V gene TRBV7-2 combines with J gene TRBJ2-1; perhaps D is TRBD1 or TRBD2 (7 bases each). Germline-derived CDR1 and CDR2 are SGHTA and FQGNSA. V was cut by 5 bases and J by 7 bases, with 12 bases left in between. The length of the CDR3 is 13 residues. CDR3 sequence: CASSGQGGNEQFF. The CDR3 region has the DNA TGTGCCAGCAGCGGTCAGGGGGGGAATGAGCAGTTCTTC.

The CDR3 DNA reads as TGTGCCAGCAGTTTGATATCTGTCGGGGGGTTGGGCGAGCAGTACTTC. Translated: CASSLISVGGLGEQYF. V is TRBV27 and J is TRBJ2-4, with TRBD2 matching 7 bases. Gene TRBJ2-7 matches the end of the DNA better, so the J call may be wrong. Germline CDR1 is MNHEY and CDR2 is SMNVEV (reference sequence). The CDR3 consists of 16 residues.

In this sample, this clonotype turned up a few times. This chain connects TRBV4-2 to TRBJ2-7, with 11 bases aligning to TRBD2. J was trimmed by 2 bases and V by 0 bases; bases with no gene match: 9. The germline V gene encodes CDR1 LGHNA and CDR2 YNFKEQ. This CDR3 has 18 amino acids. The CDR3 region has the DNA TGTGCCAGCAGCCAAGATAGTTCTAGCGGGAGGATCCCCTACGAGCAGTACTTC. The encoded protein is CASSQDSSSGRIPYEQYF.